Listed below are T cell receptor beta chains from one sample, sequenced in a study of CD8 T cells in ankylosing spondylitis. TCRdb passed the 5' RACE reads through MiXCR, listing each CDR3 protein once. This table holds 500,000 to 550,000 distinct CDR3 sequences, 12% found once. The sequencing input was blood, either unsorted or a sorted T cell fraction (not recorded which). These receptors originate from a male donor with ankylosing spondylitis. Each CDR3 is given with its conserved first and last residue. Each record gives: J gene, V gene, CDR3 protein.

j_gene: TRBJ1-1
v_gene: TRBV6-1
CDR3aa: CASSVAGNTEAFF

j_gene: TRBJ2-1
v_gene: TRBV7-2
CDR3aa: CASSLISGYNEQFF

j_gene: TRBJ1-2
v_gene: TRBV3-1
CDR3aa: CASSQDEGQPYGYTF

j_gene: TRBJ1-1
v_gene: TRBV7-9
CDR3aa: CASSFNSNTEAFF

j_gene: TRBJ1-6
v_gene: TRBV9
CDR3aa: CASSADRGGSPLHF

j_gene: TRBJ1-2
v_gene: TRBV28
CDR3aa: CASRIGSPLSGYTF

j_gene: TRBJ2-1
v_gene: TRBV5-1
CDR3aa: CASSYPSSVGGEQFF

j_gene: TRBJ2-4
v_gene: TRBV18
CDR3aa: CASSSLGRRDAKNIQYF

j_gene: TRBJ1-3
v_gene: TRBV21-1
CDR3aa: CARGGKSSGNTIYF

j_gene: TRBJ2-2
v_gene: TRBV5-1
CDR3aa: CASSPQGSNTGELFF

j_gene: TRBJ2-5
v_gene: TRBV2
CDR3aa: CASRGRAAETQYF

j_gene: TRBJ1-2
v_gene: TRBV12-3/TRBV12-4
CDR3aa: CASNYQETYGYTF

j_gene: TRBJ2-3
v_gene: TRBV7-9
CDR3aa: CAGRAGTDTQYF

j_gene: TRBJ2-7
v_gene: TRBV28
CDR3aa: CASSLYGTSGSDEQYF

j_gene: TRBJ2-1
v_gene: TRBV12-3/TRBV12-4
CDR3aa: CASSKVTGTGVHHEQFF

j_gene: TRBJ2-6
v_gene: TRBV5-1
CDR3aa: CASSEMPGQALGANVLTF

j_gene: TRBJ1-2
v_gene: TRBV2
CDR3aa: CASSQAGQAYGYTF

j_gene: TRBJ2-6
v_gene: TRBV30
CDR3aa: CAWSVKGGPLSGANVLTF

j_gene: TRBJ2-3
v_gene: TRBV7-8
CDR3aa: CASSRGQGNTDTQYF

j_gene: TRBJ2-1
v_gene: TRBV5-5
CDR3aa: CASSSNPGGSYNEQFF

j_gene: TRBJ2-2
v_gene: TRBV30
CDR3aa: CAWALGTGELFF

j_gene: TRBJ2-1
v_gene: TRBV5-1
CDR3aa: CASSLVGGSNEQFF

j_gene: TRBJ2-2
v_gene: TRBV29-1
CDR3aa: CSVGASGSDTGELFF

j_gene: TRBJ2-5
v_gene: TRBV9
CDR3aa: CASSVGIAPTETQYF

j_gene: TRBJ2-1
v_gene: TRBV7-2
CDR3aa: CASSLSLAGGGQFF

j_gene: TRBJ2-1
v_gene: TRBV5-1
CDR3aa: CATSSLAVSYNEQFF

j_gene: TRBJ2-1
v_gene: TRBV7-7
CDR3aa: CASSPLQGSYNEQFF

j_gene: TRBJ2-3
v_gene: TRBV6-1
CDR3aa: CASSPRGVTDTQYF

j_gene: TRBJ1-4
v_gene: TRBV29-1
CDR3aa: CSVGTGSEKLFF

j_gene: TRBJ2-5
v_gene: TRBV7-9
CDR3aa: CASSIEETQYF

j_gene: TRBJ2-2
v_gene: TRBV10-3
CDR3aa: CAISPGPQNTGELFF

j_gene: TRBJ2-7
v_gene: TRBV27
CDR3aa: CASSPRSGSYEQYF

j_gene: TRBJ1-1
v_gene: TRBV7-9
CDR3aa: CASSPWTGGMNTEAFF

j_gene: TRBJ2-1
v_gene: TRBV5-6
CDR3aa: CASSSAGTLSNEQFF

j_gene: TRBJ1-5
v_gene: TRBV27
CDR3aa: CASSTQARNQPQHF

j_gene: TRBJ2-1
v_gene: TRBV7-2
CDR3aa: CASSPRSSSYNEQFF